This entry concerns a single TCR beta chain. Its cognate antigen is unknown. This specimen belongs to a study of a mutant IDH1 vaccine in newly diagnosed glioma. For the study at large: Vaccinations were initiated 4-6 weeks following radiotherapy alone, or were given together with temozolomide cycles.

The table came from immunoSEQ multiplex PCR; TCRdb's copy has only in-frame clones and leaves some out. The data hold around 19,000 clones, with about four fifths observed a single time. The time point is: week 23, last vaccination. The content of each vaccine dose was 300 ug of mutant IDH1 20-mer peptide, and topical imiquimod accompanied it. Germline V gives CDR1 GTSNPN, CDR2 SVGIG (reference sequence). The CDR3 totals 14 residues. V lost 2 bases to trimming and J lost 3 bases; unmatched junction nucleotides: 2. V and J are TRBV30 and TRBJ1-2; the match to TRBD1 covers 11 bases. The receptor was derived from a man aged 25 to 40 with glioma. Here the sequenced sample was PBMCs, taken from a glioma patient whose treatment included an IDH1 peptide vaccine. CDR3 DNA sequence: TGTGCCTGGAGTTCGGACAGGGGGCACTATGGCTACACCTTC. It encodes CAWSSDRGHYGYTF.